Here is one TCR beta chain with its context. The antigen is unknown. TCR beta libraries were prepared from cDNA with unique molecular identifiers. One entry per CDR3 protein, called by TCRdb with MiXCR from the PCR reads. The sample includes roughly 410,000 distinct CDR3 sequences, around a third of them seen just once. This entry belongs to a study of post-analysis software for immune sequencing data. Study-wide points: Included in a set of a few TRBV segments more frequent in patients than controls were TRBV5-6, TRBV5-1 and TRBV20-1.

The V end was cut by 10 bases, the J end by 5 bases, with 11 bases between. Germline CDR1 reads MGHDK; CDR2 reads SYGVNS. The CDR3 totals 11 residues. The TCR sequence derives from a girl aged 10-17 years with multiple sclerosis. The sequenced sample consisted of blood. The gene calls are TRBV25-1 and TRBJ1-2; weak D call: TRBD1 (5 bases). The CDR3 reads CATQQGYGYTF. For the CDR3, the DNA is TGTGCCACCCAGCAGGGATATGGCTACACCTTC.